These T cell receptor beta chains were read from a single sample in a study of blood T cell repertoires in COVID-19. Only in-frame clones appear in the TCRdb table, and some are missing; sequencing was by immunoSEQ multiplex PCR. The sample consists of approximately 150,000 clones, roughly 81% of them appearing once. The sequenced sample consisted of peripheral blood. The receptors here all came from a human donor with acute or convalescent COVID-19. The donor label of this sample is uncertain. The conserved cysteine and the conserved F or W are not part of the CDR3 here.

TRBV2 | ASSTWGRQPQH
TRBV19 | ASSTLPGQGWSGSGANVLT
TRBV6-4 | ASSVRGTSGRETSNEQF
TRBV3-1/TRBV3-2 | ASSLGGSNEQF
TRBV11-2 | ASTRDRGNYGYT
TRBV6-5 | ASRIDRDVEAF
TRBV5-1 | ASSLAVASEQY
TRBV4-3 | ASSQEGGQGRTDTQY
TRBV30 | AWRREGDEQF
TRBV28 | ASSLDLIAGGSYNEQF
TRBV6-1 | ASSAGIAGQPQH
TRBV28 | ASSRGLMGIKDEQF
TRBV7-9 | ASSSPGKGNYGYT
TRBV12-3/TRBV12-4 | ASSHGQAYGYT
TRBV7-9 | ASSPIARGGYGNTIY
TRBV7-3 | ASSPGGLAGGPNTGELF
TRBV10-3 | AITGSQGETQY
TRBV15 | ATSRDLTGSGIYGYT
TRBV7-2 | ASSPFSGSTDTQY
TRBV15 | ATSSTGLAGAGNEQF
TRBV5-4 | ASSWTPTYEQY
TRBV18 | ASSPSGAGLSGNTIY